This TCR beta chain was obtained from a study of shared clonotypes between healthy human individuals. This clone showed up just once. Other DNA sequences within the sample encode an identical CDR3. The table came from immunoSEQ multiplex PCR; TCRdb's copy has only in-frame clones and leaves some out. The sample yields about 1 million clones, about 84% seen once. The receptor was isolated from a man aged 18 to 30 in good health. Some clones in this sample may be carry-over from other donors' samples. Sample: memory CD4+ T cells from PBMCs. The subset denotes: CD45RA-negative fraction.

CDR3 sequence reads: CASSPQGAEAFF. The CDR3 region has the DNA TGTGCCAGCTCACCTCAGGGGGCTGAAGCTTTCTTT. The chain combines TRBV18 with TRBJ1-1; 7 bases are shared with TRBD1. Germline lookup yields CDR1 KGHSH and CDR2 LQKENI. The CDR3 runs to 12 residues. V shed 3 bases and J 6 bases; nucleotides not matched to a gene: 1.